Listed below are T cell receptor beta chains from one sample, sequenced in a study of blood T cell repertoires in COVID-19. Clones were sequenced by immunoSEQ multiplex PCR, and TCRdb holds only the in-frame ones, with some missing. Of around 200,000 clones detected, less than 90% appear once; the ten largest clones hold roughly 4.5%. The sample was PBMCs or T cells enriched from blood (not recorded which). These receptors were collected from a woman in her twenties or thirties who had been exposed to COVID-19. Both conserved end residues are trimmed from each CDR3.

V	J	CDR3
TRBV4-1	TRBJ2-2	ASSQDRETGSGELF
TRBV19	TRBJ1-2	ASSPGSGGYT
TRBV10-1	TRBJ2-2	ASMGDTGELF
TRBV18	TRBJ1-1	ASSPNKPNTEAF
TRBV9	TRBJ2-1	ASSVGGTTSYNEQF
TRBV6-1	TRBJ1-6	ASSEESALH
TRBV5-1	TRBJ2-5	ASSLTDQGVETQY
TRBV5-6	TRBJ1-2	ASSFAGGQGSRGYT
TRBV5-1	TRBJ2-5	ASTRAPGGGQETQY
TRBV10-2	TRBJ1-2	ASSPGQGFGGYT
TRBV6-1	TRBJ1-1	ASSETGANTEAF
TRBV19	TRBJ1-6	ASSITGAKGYNSPLH
TRBV6-5	TRBJ2-7	ASSSGQSRYEQY
TRBV21-1	TRBJ1-2	ASSTLPTGGLYGYT
TRBV30	TRBJ2-7	AWSLALTGVSYEQY
TRBV27	TRBJ1-2	ASSLSRTGGRTNYGYT
TRBV4-1	TRBJ1-4	ASSQGAQLNEKLF
TRBV29-1	TRBJ2-5	SVPLGGTVQETQY
TRBV5-6	TRBJ1-2	ARALGEKVHGYT
TRBV27	TRBJ1-4	ASSPGREKLF
TRBV12-2	TRBJ1-6	ASRLAPPRGQGNSPLH
TRBV21-1	TRBJ1-4	ASSKGGGRDEKLF
TRBV19	TRBJ1-2	ASSRDRANFYGYT
TRBV3-1/TRBV3-2	TRBJ2-1	ASSQDWTIAGYNEQF
TRBV27	TRBJ2-7	ASSLTGTATYEQY
TRBV30	TRBJ1-1	AWSVSRTVMNTEAF
TRBV3-1/TRBV3-2	TRBJ2-7	ASSSSGGIYEQY
TRBV7-2	TRBJ1-3	ATPPAGPTGNTIY
TRBV3-1/TRBV3-2	TRBJ1-6	ASSQGTGGSPLH
TRBV3-1/TRBV3-2	TRBJ2-3	ASSQIYLARTGTQY
TRBV9	TRBJ2-7	ASSVGYRGGVYEQY
TRBV29-1	TRBJ2-6	SVPGGSGANVLT
TRBV28	TRBJ1-2	ASKRTGTGGKGGYT
TRBV9	TRBJ1-2	ASSVGVKGDYGYT
TRBV5-6	TRBJ1-5	ASSRGHHSNQPQH
TRBV25-1	TRBJ2-5	ASSEDRDRQETQY
TRBV1	TRBJ1-1	TSSQDGQGMNTEAF
TRBV6-5	TRBJ1-4	ASSYRGWANEKLF
TRBV9	TRBJ1-3	ASSADRGSGNTIY
TRBV20-1	TRBJ1-4	SASNRGLGKLF
TRBV18	TRBJ2-5	ASSPSGETQY
TRBV3-1/TRBV3-2	TRBJ2-1	ASSHPSGGHEQF
TRBV5-1	TRBJ2-1	ASNPSGGDDEQF
TRBV19	TRBJ1-1	ASSLPIFRGRVWNTEAF
TRBV2	TRBJ1-1	ASFPPGTGGFGNTEAF
TRBV12-5	TRBJ2-2	ASGLTLAGATGELF
TRBV12-3/TRBV12-4	TRBJ1-1	ASSPAGYTEAF
TRBV3-1/TRBV3-2	TRBJ1-3	ASSQGTGGNSGNTIY
TRBV19	TRBJ1-2	ASSPAPDRTGYT
TRBV12-3/TRBV12-4	TRBJ1-2	ASSPYTGNGYT
TRBV29-1	TRBJ1-5	SVGGNSNQPQH
TRBV18	TRBJ2-3	ASSPQAAGALSTDTQY
TRBV7-9	TRBJ2-1	ASSFGSGSYNEQF
TRBV5-1	TRBJ2-1	ASSSKGTDYYNEQF
TRBV19	TRBJ1-1	ASSSAGGVGNTEAF